This TCR beta chain was profiled in a study of post-analysis software for immune sequencing data (dated by TCRdb to the mid-2010s). Study-level background: The recorded disease courses included relapsing-remitting, secondary progressive and progressive-relapsing multiple sclerosis, and some patients had no subtype annotation. The multiple sclerosis patient repertoires were compared with 10 to 12 previously published healthy control repertoires from donors aged roughly 6 to 25 years. A subset of samples was prepared in parallel using single-end sample barcoding, then pooled and co-amplified after Illumina adapter ligation. The research as a whole found: When samples were clustered directly using the F measure, samples prepared in the same batch co-clustered strongly, which prompted a batch-effect correction. Normalized Chao1 diversity was significantly lower in multiple sclerosis patients than controls, suggesting substantial peripheral T-cell clonal expansion. The control group was slightly older than the multiple sclerosis patient group. Patients showed significantly higher frequencies than controls for 4 or 5 TRBV segments, among them TRBV5-6, TRBV5-1 and TRBV20-1.

Points on this clonotype: Its antigen specificity is not known. The input lacks base qualities; no much larger clone sits a single base away.

Library preparation used PCR. Sequencing was carried out with an Illumina HiSeq 2500. To reduce PCR and sequencing biases, unique molecular identifiers were built into the TCR beta cDNA libraries. Per 1 to 10 million input T cells, roughly 500,000 cDNA molecules were obtained, such that each molecule approximated one T cell. Patient libraries were prepared and sequenced with the same protocol used for the earlier healthy control dataset. Within a given batch, samples were prepared together, multiplexed and sequenced on the same HiSeq lane. In the paper's pipeline: MIGEC was used to process the raw barcoded reads, and molecular identifier groups with only a single read were discarded before consensus assembly and CDR3 extraction. Clonotype tables were post-analysed with VDJtools, and diversity was normalized by down-sampling all datasets to the smallest sample size. In repertoire overlap clustering, CDR3 amino acid sequences, but not nucleotide sequences, were matched to correct batch-related cross-sample contamination. TCRdb applied fastp at Q25 and MiXCR to the public reads, then kept only in-frame beta chains. One record per CDR3 amino acid sequence lists the most common genes and DNA. TCRdb's processing, not the authors' own work, is the source of the V and J calls. The sample has approximately 460,000 distinct CDR3 sequences on record, approximately 45% of them singletons. Jointly, the top ten make up about 12% of the sample.

TCR beta repertoires were profiled from peripheral blood of approximately 13 young patients with multiple sclerosis to demonstrate the VDJtools post-analysis software. Multiple sclerosis patients were children and adolescents aged roughly 6 to 17 years. Measured from the cysteine to the phenylalanine, the CDR3 is 18 residues long. Here the CDR3 DNA is all that survives: 54 bases in frame from base 1. For this chain, trimming is 3 bases at the V end and 1 base at the J end, and the number of junction bases without a gene match is 13. The rearrangement joined TRBV12-3 or TRBV12-4 to TRBJ2-3, with 7 bases aligning to TRBD2. The TCR originated in a girl between 10 and 17 years old with multiple sclerosis. The specimen sequenced was blood. This receptor has the CDR3 CASSFGTGTTLGTDTQYF. In nucleotides, the sequence is TGTGCCAGCAGTTTTGGGACCGGGACTACCCTCGGCACAGATACGCAGTATTTT.